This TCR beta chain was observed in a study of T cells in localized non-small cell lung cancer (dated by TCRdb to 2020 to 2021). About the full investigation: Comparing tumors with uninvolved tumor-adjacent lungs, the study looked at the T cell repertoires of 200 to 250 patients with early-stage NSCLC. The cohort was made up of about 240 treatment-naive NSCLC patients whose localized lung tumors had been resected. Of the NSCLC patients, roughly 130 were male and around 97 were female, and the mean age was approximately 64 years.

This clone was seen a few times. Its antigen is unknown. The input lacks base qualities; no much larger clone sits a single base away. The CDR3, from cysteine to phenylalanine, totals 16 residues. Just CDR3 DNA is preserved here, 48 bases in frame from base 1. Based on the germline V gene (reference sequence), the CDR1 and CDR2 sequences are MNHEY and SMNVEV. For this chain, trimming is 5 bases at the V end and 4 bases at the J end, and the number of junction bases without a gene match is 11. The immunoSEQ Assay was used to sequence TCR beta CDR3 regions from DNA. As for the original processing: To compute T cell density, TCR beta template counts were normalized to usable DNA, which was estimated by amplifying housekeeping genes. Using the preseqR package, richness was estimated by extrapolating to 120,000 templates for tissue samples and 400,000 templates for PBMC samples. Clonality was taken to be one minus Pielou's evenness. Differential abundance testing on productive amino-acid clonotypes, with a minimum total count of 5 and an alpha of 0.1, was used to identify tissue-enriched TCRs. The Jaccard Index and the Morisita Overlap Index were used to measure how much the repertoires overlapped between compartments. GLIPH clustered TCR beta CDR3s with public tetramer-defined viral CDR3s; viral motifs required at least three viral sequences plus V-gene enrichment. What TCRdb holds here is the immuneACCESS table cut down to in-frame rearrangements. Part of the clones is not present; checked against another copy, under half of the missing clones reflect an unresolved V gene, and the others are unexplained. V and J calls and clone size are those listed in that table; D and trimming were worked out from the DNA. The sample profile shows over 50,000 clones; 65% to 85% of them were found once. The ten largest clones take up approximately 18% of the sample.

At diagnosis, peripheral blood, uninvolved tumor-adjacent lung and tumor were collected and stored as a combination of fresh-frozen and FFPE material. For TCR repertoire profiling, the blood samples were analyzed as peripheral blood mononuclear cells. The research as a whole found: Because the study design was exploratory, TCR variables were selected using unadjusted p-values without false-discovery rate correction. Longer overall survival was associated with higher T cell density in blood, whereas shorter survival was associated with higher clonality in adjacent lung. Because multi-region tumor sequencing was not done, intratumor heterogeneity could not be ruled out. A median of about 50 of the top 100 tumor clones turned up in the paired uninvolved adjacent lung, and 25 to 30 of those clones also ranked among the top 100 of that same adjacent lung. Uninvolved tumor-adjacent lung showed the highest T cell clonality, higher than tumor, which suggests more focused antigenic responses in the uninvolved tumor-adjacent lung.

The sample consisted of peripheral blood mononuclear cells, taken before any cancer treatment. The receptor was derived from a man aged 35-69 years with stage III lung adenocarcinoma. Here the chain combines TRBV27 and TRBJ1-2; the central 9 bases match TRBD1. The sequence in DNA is TGTGCCAGCAGTCTGAGCGGGACAGGGTCTACCTATGGCTACACCTTC. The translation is CASSLSGTGSTYGYTF.